Below, 2 T cell receptor beta chains from the same sample are listed, as sequenced in a study of blood T cell repertoires in COVID-19. The method was immunoSEQ multiplex PCR; TCRdb's version includes in-frame clones alone and lacks a portion of them. Of about 160,000 clones listed, roughly 90% are singletons. The sample consisted of peripheral blood. These receptors were collected from a woman aged 55-69 years who had recovered from COVID-19.

Here the CDR3 reads CASSRNRVGYEQYF. The CDR3 DNA sequence: TGTGCCAGCAGCCGTAACAGGGTCGGCTACGAGCAGTACTTC. The chain combines TRBV9 with TRBJ2-7; tentative D call: TRBD1 (6 bases). CDR3 length: 14 residues. CDR1 and CDR2 from the germline V gene are SGDLS and YYNGEE. Trimming took off 4 bases at V and 3 bases at J, with 14 bases between the two ends.

The chain has TRBV5-1 and TRBJ2-4, with 12 nucleotides matching TRBD1. Germline CDR1 is SGHRS and CDR2 is YFSETQ. The J segment lost 0 bases and the V segment lost 3 bases, leaving 7 bases of the junction unmatched. The CDR3 has 18 amino acids. The CDR3 DNA follows: TGCGCCAGCAGCTCCGGGACAGGGGGCATTTTAGCCAAAAACATTCAGTACTTC. This translates into CASSSGTGGILAKNIQYF.